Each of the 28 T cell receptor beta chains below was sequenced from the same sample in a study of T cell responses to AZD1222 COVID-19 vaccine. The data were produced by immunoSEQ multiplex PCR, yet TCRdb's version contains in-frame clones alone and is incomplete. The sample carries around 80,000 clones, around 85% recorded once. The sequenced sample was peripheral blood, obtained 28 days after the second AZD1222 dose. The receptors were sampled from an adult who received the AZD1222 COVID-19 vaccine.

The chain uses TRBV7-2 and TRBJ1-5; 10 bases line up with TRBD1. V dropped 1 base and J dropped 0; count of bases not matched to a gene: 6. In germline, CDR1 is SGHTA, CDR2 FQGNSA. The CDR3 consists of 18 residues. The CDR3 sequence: CASSLGGQGIHSNQPQHF. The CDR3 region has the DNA TGTGCCAGCAGCTTAGGGGGACAGGGGATCCATAGCAATCAGCCCCAGCATTTT.

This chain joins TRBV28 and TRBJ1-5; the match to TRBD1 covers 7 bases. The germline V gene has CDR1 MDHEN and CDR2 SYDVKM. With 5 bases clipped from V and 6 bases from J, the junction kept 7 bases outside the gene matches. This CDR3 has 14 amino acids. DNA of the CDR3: TGTGCCAGCAGTACCGACAGGGAGGCTCAGCCCCAGCATTTT. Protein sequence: CASSTDREAQPQHF. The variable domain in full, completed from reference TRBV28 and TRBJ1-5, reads DVKVTQSSRYLVKRTGEKVFLECVQDMDHENMFWYRQDPGLGLRLIYFSYDVKMKEKGDIPEGYSVSREKKERFSLILESASTNQTSMYLCASSTDREAQPQHFGDGTRLSIL.

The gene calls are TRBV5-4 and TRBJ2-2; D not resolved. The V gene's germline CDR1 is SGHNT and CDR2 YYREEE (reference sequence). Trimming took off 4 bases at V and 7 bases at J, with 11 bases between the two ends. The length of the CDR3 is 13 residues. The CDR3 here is CASSPLLGGELFF. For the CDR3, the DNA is TGTGCCAGCAGCCCGTTGTTGGGCGGGGAGCTGTTTTTT.

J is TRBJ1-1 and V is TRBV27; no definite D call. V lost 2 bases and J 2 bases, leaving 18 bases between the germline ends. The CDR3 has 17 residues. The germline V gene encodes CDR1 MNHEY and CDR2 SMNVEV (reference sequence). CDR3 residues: CASSLRAFSTQNTEAFF. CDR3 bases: TGTGCCAGCAGTTTAAGGGCTTTCAGCACTCAAAACACTGAAGCTTTCTTT.

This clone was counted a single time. The chain's CDR3 is CASSPRGGQAGSGANVLTF. Written as DNA, the CDR3 is TGTGCCAGCAGCCCCCGGGGGGGACAGGCTGGCTCTGGGGCCAACGTCCTGACTTTC. This chain connects TRBV7-6 to TRBJ2-6, with D perhaps matching TRBD1 or TRBD2 (8 bases each). The CDR3 extends over 19 amino acids. V lost 5 bases and J lost 0, with 20 bases in between. Germline CDR1 is SGHVS and CDR2 is FNYEAQ.

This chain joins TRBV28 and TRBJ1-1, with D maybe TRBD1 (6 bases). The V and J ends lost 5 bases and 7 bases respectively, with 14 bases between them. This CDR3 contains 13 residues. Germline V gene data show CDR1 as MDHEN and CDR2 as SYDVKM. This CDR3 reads CASSDTGLFEAFF. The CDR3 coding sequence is TGTGCCAGCAGTGACACAGGGCTCTTTGAAGCTTTCTTT.

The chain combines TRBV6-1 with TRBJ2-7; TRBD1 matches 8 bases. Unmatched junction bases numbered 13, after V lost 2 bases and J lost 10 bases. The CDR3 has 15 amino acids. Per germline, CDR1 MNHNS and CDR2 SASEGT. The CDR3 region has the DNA TGTGCCAGCAGTGAACTAGTTGGACAGGGCGGGGTTCAGTACTTC. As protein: CASSELVGQGGVQYF.

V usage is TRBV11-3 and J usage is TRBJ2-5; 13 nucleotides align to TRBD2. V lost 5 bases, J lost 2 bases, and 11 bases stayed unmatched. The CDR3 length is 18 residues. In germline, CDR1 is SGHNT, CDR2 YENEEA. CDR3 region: CASSPGTSGAPGQETQYF. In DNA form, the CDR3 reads TGTGCCAGCAGCCCTGGGACTAGCGGGGCCCCGGGGCAAGAGACCCAGTACTTC.

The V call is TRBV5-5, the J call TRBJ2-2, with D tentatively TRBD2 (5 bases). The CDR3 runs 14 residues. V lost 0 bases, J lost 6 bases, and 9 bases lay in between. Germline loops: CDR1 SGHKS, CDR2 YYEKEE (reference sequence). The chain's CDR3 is CASSLAPSPGELFF. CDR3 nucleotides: TGTGCCAGCAGCTTGGCCCCTAGCCCCGGGGAGCTGTTTTTT.

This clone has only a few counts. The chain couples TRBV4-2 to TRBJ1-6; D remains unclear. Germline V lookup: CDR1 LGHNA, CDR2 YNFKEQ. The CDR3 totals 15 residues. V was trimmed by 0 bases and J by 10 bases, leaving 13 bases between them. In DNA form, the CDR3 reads TGTGCCAGCAGCCAAGATTACGGGCAGGAATCACCCCTCCACTTT. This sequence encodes CASSQDYGQESPLHF.

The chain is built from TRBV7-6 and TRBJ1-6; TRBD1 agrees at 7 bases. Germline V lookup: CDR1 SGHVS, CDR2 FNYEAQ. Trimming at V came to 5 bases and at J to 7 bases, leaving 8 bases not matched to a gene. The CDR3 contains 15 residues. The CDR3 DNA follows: TGTGCCAGCAGCAAGGGGGCAGGAGCAAATTCACCCCTCCACTTT. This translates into CASSKGAGANSPLHF.

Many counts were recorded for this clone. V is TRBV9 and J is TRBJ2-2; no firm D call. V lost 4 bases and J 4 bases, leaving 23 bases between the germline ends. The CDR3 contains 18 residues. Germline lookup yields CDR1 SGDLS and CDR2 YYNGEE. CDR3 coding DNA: TGTGCCAGCAGCCCATCCTCGATCGGTCCCGAGGCCACCGGGGAGCTGTTTTTT. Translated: CASSPSSIGPEATGELFF. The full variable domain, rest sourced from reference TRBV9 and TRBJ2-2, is DSGVTQTPKHLITATGQRVTLRCSPRSGDLSVYWYQQSLDQGLQFLIQYYNGEERAKGNILERFSAQQFPDLHSELNLSSLELGDSALYFCASSPSSIGPEATGELFFGEGSRLTVL.

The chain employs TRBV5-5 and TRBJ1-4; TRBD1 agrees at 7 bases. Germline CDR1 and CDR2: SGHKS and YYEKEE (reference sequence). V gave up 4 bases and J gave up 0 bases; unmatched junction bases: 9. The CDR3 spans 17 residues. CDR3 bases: TGTGCCAGCAGCCACGACAGGGCGGCGGCAACTAATGAAAAACTGTTTTTT. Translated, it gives CASSHDRAAATNEKLFF.

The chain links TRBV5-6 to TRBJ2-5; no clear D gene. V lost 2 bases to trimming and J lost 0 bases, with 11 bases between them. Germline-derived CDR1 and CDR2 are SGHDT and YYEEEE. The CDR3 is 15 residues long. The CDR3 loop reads CASSFQTWYQETQYF. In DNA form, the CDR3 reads TGTGCCAGCAGCTTCCAGACCTGGTACCAAGAGACCCAGTACTTC.

CDR3 nucleotide sequence: TGTGCCAGTAGTTCTACCGGGACGCCAGGGGGGGAGCAGTACTTC. Its translation is CASSSTGTPGGEQYF. The chain links TRBV19 to TRBJ2-7, with D possibly being TRBD1 (7 bases). With 5 bases removed from V and 7 bases from J, the gap between germline ends came to 21 bases. This CDR3 is built from 15 residues. Germline-derived CDR1 and CDR2 are LNHDA and SQIVND (reference sequence).

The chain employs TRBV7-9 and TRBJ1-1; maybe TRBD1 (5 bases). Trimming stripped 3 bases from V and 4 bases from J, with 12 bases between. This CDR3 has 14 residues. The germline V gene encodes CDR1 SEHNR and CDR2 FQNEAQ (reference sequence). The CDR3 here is CASSFGRVGTEAFF. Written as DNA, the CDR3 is TGTGCCAGCAGCTTCGGCAGGGTTGGCACTGAAGCTTTCTTT.

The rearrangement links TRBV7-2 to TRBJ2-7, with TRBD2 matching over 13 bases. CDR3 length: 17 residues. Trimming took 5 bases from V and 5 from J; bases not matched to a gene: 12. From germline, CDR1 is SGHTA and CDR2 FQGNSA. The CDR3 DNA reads TGTGCCAGCAGCAAGAGGACTAGCGGGGGTTATCGCGACGAGCAGTACTTC. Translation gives CASSKRTSGGYRDEQYF.

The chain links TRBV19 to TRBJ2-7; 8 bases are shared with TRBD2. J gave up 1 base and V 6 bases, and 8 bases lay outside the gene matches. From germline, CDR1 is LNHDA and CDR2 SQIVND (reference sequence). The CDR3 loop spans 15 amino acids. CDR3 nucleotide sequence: TGTGCCAGTAGCACGCGGGGGGCTGGGTCCTACGAGCAGTACTTC. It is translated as CASSTRGAGSYEQYF.

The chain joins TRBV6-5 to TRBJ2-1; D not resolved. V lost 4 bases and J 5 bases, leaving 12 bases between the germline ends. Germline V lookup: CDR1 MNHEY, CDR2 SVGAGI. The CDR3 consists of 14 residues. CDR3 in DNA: TGTGCCAGCAGTTCAACTTTTTTGAACAATGAGCAGTTCTTC. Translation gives CASSSTFLNNEQFF.

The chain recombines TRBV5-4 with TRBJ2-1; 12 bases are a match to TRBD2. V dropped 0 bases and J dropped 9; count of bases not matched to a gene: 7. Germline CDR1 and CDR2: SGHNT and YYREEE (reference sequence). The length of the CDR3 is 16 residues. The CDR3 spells CASSLELTSGGTEQFF. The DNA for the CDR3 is TGTGCCAGCAGCTTGGAATTAACTAGCGGGGGGACTGAGCAGTTCTTC.

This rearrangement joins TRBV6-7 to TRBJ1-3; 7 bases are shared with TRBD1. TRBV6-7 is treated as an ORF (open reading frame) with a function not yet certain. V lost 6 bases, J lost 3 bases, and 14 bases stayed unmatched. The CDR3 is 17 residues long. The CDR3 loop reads CASSQNQGEGGGNTIYF. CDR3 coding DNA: TGTGCCAGCAGCCAAAACCAGGGGGAAGGCGGTGGAAACACCATATATTTT.

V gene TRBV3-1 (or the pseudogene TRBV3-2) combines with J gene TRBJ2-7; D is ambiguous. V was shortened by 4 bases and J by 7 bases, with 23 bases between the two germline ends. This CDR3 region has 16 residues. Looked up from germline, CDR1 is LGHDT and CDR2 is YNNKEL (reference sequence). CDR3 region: CASSPLMAAGLVEQYF. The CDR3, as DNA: TGTGCCAGCAGCCCTCTAATGGCAGCCGGCCTGGTTGAGCAGTACTTC.

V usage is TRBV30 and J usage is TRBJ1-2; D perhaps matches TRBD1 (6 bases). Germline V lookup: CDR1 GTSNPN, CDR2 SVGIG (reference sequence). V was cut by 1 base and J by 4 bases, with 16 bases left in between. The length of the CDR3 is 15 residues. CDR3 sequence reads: CAWSAHRTVGYGYTF. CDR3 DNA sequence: TGTGCCTGGAGTGCACACCGGACAGTAGGCTATGGCTACACCTTC.

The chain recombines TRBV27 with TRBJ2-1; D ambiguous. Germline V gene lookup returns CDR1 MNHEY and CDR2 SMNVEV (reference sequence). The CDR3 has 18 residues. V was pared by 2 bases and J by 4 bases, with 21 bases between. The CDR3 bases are TGTGCCAGCAGTTTAAGGGCCCCAAATGGATACGGATACAATGAGCAGTTCTTC. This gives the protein CASSLRAPNGYGYNEQFF.

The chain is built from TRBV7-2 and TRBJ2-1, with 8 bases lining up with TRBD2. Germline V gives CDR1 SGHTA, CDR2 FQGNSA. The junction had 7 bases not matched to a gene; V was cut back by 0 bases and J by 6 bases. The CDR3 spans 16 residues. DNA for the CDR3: TGTGCCAGCAGCTTAGCGTCCAAGCGGGGGCTCAATGAGCAGTTCTTC. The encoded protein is CASSLASKRGLNEQFF.

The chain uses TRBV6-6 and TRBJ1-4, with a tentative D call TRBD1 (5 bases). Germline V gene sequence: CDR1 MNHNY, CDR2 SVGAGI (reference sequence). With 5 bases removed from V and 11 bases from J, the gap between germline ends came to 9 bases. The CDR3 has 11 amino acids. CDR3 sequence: CASSPAGKLFF. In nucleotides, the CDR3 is TGTGCCAGCAGTCCAGCAGGGAAACTGTTTTTT.

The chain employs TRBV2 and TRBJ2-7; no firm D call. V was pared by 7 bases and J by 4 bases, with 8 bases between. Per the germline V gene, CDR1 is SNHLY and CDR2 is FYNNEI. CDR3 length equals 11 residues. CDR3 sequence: CASTPAYEQYF. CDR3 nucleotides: TGTGCCAGCACCCCAGCTTACGAGCAGTACTTC. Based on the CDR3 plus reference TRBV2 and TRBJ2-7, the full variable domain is EPEVTQTPSHQVTQMGQEVILRCVPISNHLYFYWYRQILGQKVEFLVSFYNNEISEKSEIFDDQFSVERPDGSNFTLKIRSTKLEDSAMYFCASTPAYEQYFGPGTRLTVT.

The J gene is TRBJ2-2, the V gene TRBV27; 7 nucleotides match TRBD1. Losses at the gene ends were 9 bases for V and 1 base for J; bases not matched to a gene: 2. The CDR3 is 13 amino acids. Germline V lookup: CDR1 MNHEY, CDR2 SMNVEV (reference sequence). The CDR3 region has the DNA TGTGCCAGAGGGACAGTGAACACCGGGGAGCTGTTTTTT. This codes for CARGTVNTGELFF.